This TCR beta chain came from a study of CD8 T cells in Susac syndrome. CD8+ and CD4+ T cells were negatively isolated; TEMRA cells were FACS-enriched. Random-hexamer reverse transcription was applied to 0.5 to 1 ug RNA. Amplification of TCR beta CDR3 used immunoSEQ multiplex PCR across 54 Vbeta and 13 Jbeta. Using its own MiXCR run on the immunoSEQ multiplex PCR reads, TCRdb lists one record per CDR3 protein. Of about 200,000 distinct CDR3 sequences listed, roughly 95% were seen once; the top ten hold 0.093%. V lost 0 bases, J lost 1 base, and 0 bases stayed unmatched. CDR3 length: 15 amino acids. CDR1 and CDR2 from the germline V gene are SGDLS and YYNGEE.

Source material: CD4+ T cells from PBMCs. The chain couples TRBV9 to TRBJ1-5; TRBD1 matches 8 bases. The sequence was obtained from a human donor with multiple sclerosis. The CDR3, as DNA: TGTGCCAGCAGCGTAGGGACAGGGAGCAATCAGCCCCAGCATTTT. This gives the protein CASSVGTGSNQPQHF.